This T cell receptor (beta chain) was documented in a study of early T cells in non-severe SARS-CoV-2 infection. Study overall: Sequencing input comprised bulk RNA from unsorted whole blood; chain pairing was not available.

As to this clonotype: What it binds is not known.

As part of library construction, unique molecular identifiers were attached to individual cDNA molecules. TCRdb independently ran MiXCR on the 5' RACE reads; one entry per CDR3 protein. The sample lists 75,000 to 100,000 distinct CDR3 sequences, about 14% occurring once. With 2 bases removed from V and 5 bases from J, the gap between germline ends came to 13 bases. The CDR3 totals 14 residues. Germline V CDR1 and CDR2: SGHRS, YFSETQ. General study results and limits: Missing private and CD4 specificities, VDJdb matching favored anti-spike CD8 responses.

The origin of this receptor is an adult who was a healthcare worker with PCR-confirmed SARS-CoV-2 infection or an uninfected control (not recorded which). The chain uses TRBV5-1 and TRBJ2-5; D call uncertain. The sequencing sample was made of whole blood. CDR3 DNA: TGCGCCAGCAGCTTCAGTCGAGACTCCGAGACCCAGTACTTC. The encoded protein is CASSFSRDSETQYF.